The present T cell receptor beta chain was sequenced within a study of Graves' ophthalmopathy and Graves' hyperthyroidism. General study points: Most thyroid clonotypes expanded beyond 0.001 frequency were also found in blood. Both a roughly 66% sensitivity and an approximately 76% specificity characterized the model's predictions of ophthalmopathy progression.

Investigators amplified TCR beta CDR3 regions from RNA transcripts. First-round RT-PCR employed HTBI primers, with a second-round multiplex PCR after it. MiXCR was run by TCRdb on the multiplex PCR reads, yielding one entry per CDR3 protein. The data hold 170,000 or so distinct CDR3 sequences, with approximately 40% observed a single time. Germline V gene lookup returns CDR1 SEHNR and CDR2 FQNEAQ (reference sequence). V lost 3 bases to trimming and J lost 10 bases, with 10 bases between them. The CDR3 has 13 amino acids. This clonotype was picked up many times. The antigen remains unidentified. A duration under 3 months, NOSPECS ≥4, CAS ≥3 and moderate-to-severe activity characterized the donors with ophthalmopathy. Uncontrolled infections, pregnancy, lactation or other autoimmune diseases led to patient exclusion.

The chain joins TRBV7-9 to TRBJ1-6, with D unresolved. The source is a man aged 25 to 40 with Graves' ophthalmopathy. Source material: peripheral blood. The CDR3 nucleotides read TGTGCCAGCAGCTTGAGGGAGAGATCACCCCTCCACTTT. Its translation: CASSLRERSPLHF. Filled out from reference TRBV7-9 and TRBJ1-6, the complete variable domain reads DTGVSQNPRHKITKRGQNVTFRCDPISEHNRLYWYRQTLGQGPEFLTYFQNEAQLEKSRLLSDRFSAERPKGSFSTLEIQRTEQGDSAMYLCASSLRERSPLHFGNGTRLTVT.